The 6 T cell receptor beta chains below all came from one sample that was sequenced in a study of identical twins. MiXCR was run by TCRdb on the 5' RACE reads, yielding one entry per CDR3 protein. Found here are 400,000 to 500,000 distinct CDR3 sequences, roughly 20% of them singletons; the top ten hold around 10%. The material sequenced was naive T cells sorted from blood. These receptors all stem from a middle-aged man in good health.

This clonotype was counted only a few times. The gene calls are TRBV12-3 or TRBV12-4 and TRBJ2-3, with 7 bases lining up with TRBD2. The length of the CDR3 is 16 residues. V gave up 6 bases and J gave up 6 bases; unmatched junction bases: 15. CDR3 bases: TGTGCCAGCAGGTTACTCGGACTAGGACCCCGGGATACGCAGTATTTT. The encoded protein is CASRLLGLGPRDTQYF.

This clonotype was recorded at least ten times. The genes are TRBV6-5 and TRBJ1-1; no reliable D call. The CDR3 consists of 14 residues. The germline V gene has CDR1 MNHEY and CDR2 SVGAGI. V lost 2 bases, J lost 1 base, and 8 bases lay in between. CDR3 in DNA: TGTGCCAGCAGTTACGGCCGCGCGAACACTGAAGCTTTCTTT. This encodes CASSYGRANTEAFF.

The chain combines TRBV20-1 with TRBJ2-5; D is perhaps TRBD1 (7 bases). Looked up from germline, CDR1 is DFQATT and CDR2 is SNEGSKA (reference sequence). The CDR3 contains 16 residues. The V and J ends lost 0 bases and 5 bases respectively, with 19 bases between them. The chain's CDR3 is CSARDSNRGGLETQYF. The CDR3 nucleotides are TGCAGTGCTAGAGATTCTAACAGGGGAGGTCTGGAGACCCAGTACTTC.

V usage is TRBV7-6 and J usage is TRBJ2-3; 10 bases align to TRBD2. Germline loops: CDR1 SGHVS, CDR2 FNYEAQ. V was pared by 1 base and J by 3 bases, with 7 bases of the junction left unmatched. This CDR3 comprises 17 residues. This CDR3 is CASSLVGLAARTDTQYF. The CDR3 DNA sequence: TGTGCCAGCAGCTTAGTTGGACTAGCGGCCCGTACAGATACGCAGTATTTT.

In its sample, this clonotype was seen a few times. The V call is TRBV5-5, the J call TRBJ2-5; D ambiguous. The V and J ends lost 2 bases and 2 bases respectively, with 4 bases between them. In germline, CDR1 is SGHKS, CDR2 YYEKEE (reference sequence). There are 12 residues in the CDR3. The CDR3 region has the DNA TGTGCCAGCAGCTTTGAGCAAGAGACCCAGTACTTC. This codes for CASSFEQETQYF. Full variable domain (outside the CDR3, taken from reference TRBV5-5 and TRBJ2-5): DAGVTQSPTHLIKTRGQQVTLRCSPISGHKSVSWYQQVLGQGPQFIFQYYEKEERGRGNFPDRFSARQFPNYSSELNVNALLLGDSALYLCASSFEQETQYFGPGTRLLVL.

This clonotype showed up many times. The chain has TRBV5-1 and TRBJ2-1; D uncertain. The germline V and J ends were trimmed by 4 bases and 9 bases, with 11 bases remaining between them. Germline V gene lookup returns CDR1 SGHRS and CDR2 YFSETQ. The CDR3 is 12 residues long. This CDR3 is CASSQTWGEQFF. For the CDR3, the DNA is TGCGCCAGCAGCCAGACATGGGGTGAGCAGTTCTTC.